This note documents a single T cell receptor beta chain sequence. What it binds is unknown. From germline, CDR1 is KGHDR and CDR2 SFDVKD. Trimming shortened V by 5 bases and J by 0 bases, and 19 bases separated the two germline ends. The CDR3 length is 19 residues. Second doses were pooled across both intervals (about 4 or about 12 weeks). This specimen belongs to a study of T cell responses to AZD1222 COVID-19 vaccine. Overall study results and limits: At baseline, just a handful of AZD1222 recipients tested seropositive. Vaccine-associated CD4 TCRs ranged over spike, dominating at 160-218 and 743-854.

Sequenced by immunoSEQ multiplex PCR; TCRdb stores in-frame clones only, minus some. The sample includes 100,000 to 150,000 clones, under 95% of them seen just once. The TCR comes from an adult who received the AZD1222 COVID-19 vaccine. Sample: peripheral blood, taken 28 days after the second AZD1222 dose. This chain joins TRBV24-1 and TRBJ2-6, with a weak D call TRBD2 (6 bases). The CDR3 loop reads CATSGGLGDGGSGANVLTF. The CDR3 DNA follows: TGTGCCACCAGTGGTGGCCTGGGGGACGGGGGCTCTGGGGCCAACGTCCTGACTTTC.